The 12 T cell receptor beta chains below come from one sample, sequenced in a study of OX40 agonist ivuxolimab in advanced cancers. Sequencing was performed with immunoSEQ multiplex PCR; in TCRdb, only in-frame clones are kept and a portion is missing. The sample has 65,000 to 80,000 clones, around 90% seen once. The sequencing used CD4+ or CD8+ T cells sorted from blood, collected in a trial of the OX40 agonist ivuxolimab. These receptors originate from an adult with an advanced solid tumor such as melanoma, head and neck, liver or kidney cancer.

The rearrangement links TRBV29-1 to TRBJ1-2; 7 positions match TRBD1. This CDR3 contains 14 residues. The J segment lost 9 bases and the V segment lost 0 bases, leaving 10 bases of the junction unmatched. CDR1 and CDR2 (germline): SQVTM, ANQGSEA. The CDR3 loop reads CSVEDFRGLGSYTF. CDR3 sequence (DNA): TGCAGCGTTGAAGATTTTAGGGGGCTGGGGAGCTACACCTTC. The full variable domain, rest sourced from reference TRBV29-1 and TRBJ1-2, is SAVISQKPSRDICQRGTSLTIQCQVDSQVTMMFWYRQQPGQSLTLIATANQGSEATYESGFVIDKFPISRPNLTFSTLTVSNMSPEDSSIYLCSVEDFRGLGSYTFGSGTRLTVV.

This chain uses TRBV7-6 with TRBJ2-2; 9 bases agree with TRBD2. The V and J ends lost 1 base and 3 bases, in that order; junction bases with no gene match: 6. Per germline, CDR1 SGHVS and CDR2 FNYEAQ. The CDR3 is 17 amino acids. The CDR3 protein is CASSLVGTSLHTGELFF. The CDR3 nucleotides read TGTGCCAGCAGCTTAGTAGGGACTAGCTTACACACCGGGGAGCTGTTTTTT.

This clone was recorded once. V usage is TRBV29-1 and J usage is TRBJ2-3; TRBD2 might be the D (5 bases). With 4 bases removed from V and 4 bases from J, the gap between germline ends came to 9 bases. The CDR3 is 12 amino acids. In germline, CDR1 is SQVTM, CDR2 ANQGSEA. This CDR3 is CSVVLEADTQYF. DNA of the CDR3: TGCAGCGTTGTGCTGGAGGCAGATACGCAGTATTTT.

This clone has a single count. The chain couples TRBV18 to TRBJ1-2; unclear D gene. CDR3 length: 12 amino acids. Trimming left V 3 bases short and J 7 bases short, with 9 bases between. Germline V gene sequence: CDR1 KGHSH, CDR2 LQKENI. CDR3 in amino acids: CASSPWTGGYTF. DNA for the CDR3: TGTGCCAGCTCACCTTGGACGGGTGGCTACACCTTC. The full variable domain, completed using reference TRBV18 and TRBJ1-2, is NAGVMQNPRHLVRRRGQEARLRCSPMKGHSHVYWYRQLPEEGLKFMVYLQKENIIDESGMPKERFSAEFPKEGPSILRIQQVVRGDSAAYFCASSPWTGGYTFGSGTRLTVV.

This clone was picked up one time. This chain links TRBV13 with TRBJ2-1; D is uncertain. Germline V gene data show CDR1 as PRHDT and CDR2 as FYEKMQ (reference sequence). CDR3 length: 15 residues. Deletions cut 4 bases from V and 0 bases from J, with 10 bases between. The CDR3 is CASSSTGGSYNEQFF. In nucleotides, the CDR3 is TGTGCCAGCAGCTCCACGGGCGGCTCCTACAATGAGCAGTTCTTC.

This chain links TRBV9 with TRBJ2-1; D is perhaps TRBD1 (5 bases). This CDR3 is built from 13 residues. Germline V lookup: CDR1 SGDLS, CDR2 YYNGEE. V lost 0 bases and J 10 bases, leaving 11 bases between the germline ends. CDR3 in amino acids: CASSVAGAREQFF. The CDR3 bases are TGTGCCAGCAGCGTAGCTGGGGCCCGGGAGCAGTTCTTC.

V usage is TRBV28 and J usage is TRBJ2-2; possibly TRBD2 for D (6 bases). V lost 5 bases and J 1 base, leaving 14 bases between the germline ends. The V gene's germline CDR1 is MDHEN and CDR2 SYDVKM. The CDR3 is 16 residues long. The CDR3: CASSGGLGGNTGELFF. CDR3 DNA: TGTGCCAGCAGTGGGGGTTTGGGAGGGAACACCGGGGAGCTGTTTTTT.

The chain uses TRBV5-1 and TRBJ1-1; TRBD1 is a possible D gene (5 bases). The CDR3 consists of 15 residues. From germline, CDR1 is SGHRS and CDR2 YFSETQ. V lost 0 bases, J lost 0 bases, and 9 bases lay in between. The CDR3 DNA follows: TGCGCCAGCAGCTTGGAAGGGGCTATGAACACTGAAGCTTTCTTT. It yields the protein CASSLEGAMNTEAFF.

The chain couples TRBV7-4 to TRBJ2-3; 9 bases match TRBD1. The CDR3 covers 18 residues. J was trimmed by 2 bases and V by 5 bases; bases with no gene match: 14. Per germline, CDR1 SGHVT and CDR2 SQSDAQ. Here the CDR3 DNA reads TGTGCCAGCAGCATCTCCCGGCCCCGGGACAGGGACACAGATACGCAGTATTTT. Its translation: CASSISRPRDRDTDTQYF.

The chain has TRBV5-1 and TRBJ2-7, with D possibly being TRBD1 or TRBD2 (6 bases each). Germline lookup yields CDR1 SGHRS and CDR2 YFSETQ. V was shortened by 5 bases and J by 6 bases, with 15 bases between the two germline ends. The CDR3 is made up of 13 amino acids. This chain's CDR3 is CASRQGGNGEQYF. The CDR3 DNA reads TGCGCCAGCAGACAGGGAGGTAACGGCGAGCAGTACTTC.

The rearrangement links TRBV7-3 to TRBJ1-1, with TRBD1 matching over 7 bases. This CDR3 region has 15 residues. Germline values: CDR1 SGHTA, CDR2 FQGTGA. J gave up 2 bases and V 4 bases, and 7 bases lay outside the gene matches. The CDR3 bases are TGTGCCAGCAGCTATACAGGGGACGCAAACACTGAAGCTTTCTTT. Translated: CASSYTGDANTEAFF.

The chain's CDR3 is CASSQSGRTGELFF. The CDR3 coding sequence is TGTGCCAGCAGCCAAAGCGGGAGGACCGGGGAGCTGTTTTTT. This chain uses TRBV4-2 with TRBJ2-2; 9 nucleotides match TRBD2. This CDR3 has 14 residues. Trimming removed 2 bases from V and 5 bases from J; junction bases left unmatched: 0. Germline CDR1 LGHNA, CDR2 YNFKEQ.